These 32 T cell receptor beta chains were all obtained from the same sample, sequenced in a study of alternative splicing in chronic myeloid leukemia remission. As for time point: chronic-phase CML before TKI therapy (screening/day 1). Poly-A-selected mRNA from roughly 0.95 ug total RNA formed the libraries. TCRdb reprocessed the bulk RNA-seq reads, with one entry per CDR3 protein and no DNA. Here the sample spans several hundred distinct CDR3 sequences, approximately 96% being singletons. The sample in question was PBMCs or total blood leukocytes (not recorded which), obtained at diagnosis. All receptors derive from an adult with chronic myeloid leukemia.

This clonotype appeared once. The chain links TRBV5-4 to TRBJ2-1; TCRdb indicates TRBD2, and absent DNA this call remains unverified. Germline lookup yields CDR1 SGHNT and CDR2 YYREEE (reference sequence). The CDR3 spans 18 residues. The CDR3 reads CASRTGLAGVGSYNEQFF.

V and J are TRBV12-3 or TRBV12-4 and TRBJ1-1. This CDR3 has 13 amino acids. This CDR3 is CASRPGTSTEAFF.

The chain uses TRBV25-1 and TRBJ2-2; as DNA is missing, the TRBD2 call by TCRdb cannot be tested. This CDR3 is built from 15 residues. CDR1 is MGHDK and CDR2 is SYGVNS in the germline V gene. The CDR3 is CASSERGRNTGELFF.

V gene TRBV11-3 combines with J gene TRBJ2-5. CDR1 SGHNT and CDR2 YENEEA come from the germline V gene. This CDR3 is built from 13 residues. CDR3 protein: CASSLVRKETQYF.

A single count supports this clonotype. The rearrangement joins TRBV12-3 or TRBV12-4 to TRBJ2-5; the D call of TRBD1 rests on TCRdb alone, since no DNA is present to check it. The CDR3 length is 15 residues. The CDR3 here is CASSFTGTVQETQYF.

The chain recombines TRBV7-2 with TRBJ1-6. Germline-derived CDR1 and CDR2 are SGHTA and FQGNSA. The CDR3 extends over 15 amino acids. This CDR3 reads CASSLAAGGDSPLHF.

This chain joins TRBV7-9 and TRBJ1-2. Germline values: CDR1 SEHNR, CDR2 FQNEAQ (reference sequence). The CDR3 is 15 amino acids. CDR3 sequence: CASSLGTPPNYGYTF.

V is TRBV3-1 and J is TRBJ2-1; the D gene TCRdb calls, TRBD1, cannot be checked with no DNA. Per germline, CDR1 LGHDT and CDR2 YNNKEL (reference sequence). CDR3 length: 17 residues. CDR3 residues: CASSPLWTGGVFNEQFF.

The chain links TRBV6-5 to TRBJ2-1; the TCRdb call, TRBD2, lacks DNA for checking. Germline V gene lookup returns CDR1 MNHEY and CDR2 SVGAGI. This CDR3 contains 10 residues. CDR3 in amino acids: CATRDGEQFF.

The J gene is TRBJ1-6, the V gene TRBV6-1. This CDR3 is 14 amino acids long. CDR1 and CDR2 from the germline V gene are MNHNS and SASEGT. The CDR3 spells CASSERVTDSPLHF.

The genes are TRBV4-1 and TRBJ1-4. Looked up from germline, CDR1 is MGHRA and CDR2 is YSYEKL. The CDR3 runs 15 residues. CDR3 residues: CASSPSRDSNEKLFF.

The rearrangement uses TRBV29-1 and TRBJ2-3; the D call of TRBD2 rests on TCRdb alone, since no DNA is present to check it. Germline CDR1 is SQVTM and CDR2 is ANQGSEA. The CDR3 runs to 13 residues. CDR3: CSVSSGITDTQYF.

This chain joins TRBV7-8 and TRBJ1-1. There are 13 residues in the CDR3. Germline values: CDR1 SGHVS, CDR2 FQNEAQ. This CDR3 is CASSLVRYTEAFF.

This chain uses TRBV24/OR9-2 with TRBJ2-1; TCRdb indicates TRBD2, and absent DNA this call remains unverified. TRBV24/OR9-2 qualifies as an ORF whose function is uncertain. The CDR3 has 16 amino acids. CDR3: CATSDPSGSGYNEQFF.

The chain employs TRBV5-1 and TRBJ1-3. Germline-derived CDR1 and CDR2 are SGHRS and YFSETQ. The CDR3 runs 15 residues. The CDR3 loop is CASSTGDTSGNTIYF.

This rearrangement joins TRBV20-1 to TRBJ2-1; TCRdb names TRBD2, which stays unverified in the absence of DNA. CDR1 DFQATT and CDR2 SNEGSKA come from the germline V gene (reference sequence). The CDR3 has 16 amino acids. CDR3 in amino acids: CSFSGQALRSYNEQFF.

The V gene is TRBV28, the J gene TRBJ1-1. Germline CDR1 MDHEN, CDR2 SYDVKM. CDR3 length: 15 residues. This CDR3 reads CASSPRTGVGTEAFF. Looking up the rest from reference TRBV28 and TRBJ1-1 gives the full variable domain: DVKVTQSSRYLVKRTGEKVFLECVQDMDHENMFWYRQDPGLGLRLIYFSYDVKMKEKGDIPEGYSVSREKKERFSLILESASTNQTSMYLCASSPRTGVGTEAFFGQGTRLTVV.

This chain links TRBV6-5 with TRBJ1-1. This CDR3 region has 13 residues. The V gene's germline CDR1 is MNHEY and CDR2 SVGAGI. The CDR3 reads CASSRGSNTEAFF.

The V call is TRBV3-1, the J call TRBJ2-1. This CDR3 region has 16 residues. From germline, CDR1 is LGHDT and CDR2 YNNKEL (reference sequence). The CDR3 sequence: CASSQDQVTPYNEQFF.

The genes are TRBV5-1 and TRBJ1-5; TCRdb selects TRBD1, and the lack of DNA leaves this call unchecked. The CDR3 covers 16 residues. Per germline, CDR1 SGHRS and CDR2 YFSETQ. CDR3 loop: CASSPTAFGPNQPQHF.

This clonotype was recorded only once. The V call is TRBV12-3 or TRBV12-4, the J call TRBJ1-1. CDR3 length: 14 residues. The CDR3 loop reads CASSTPFGNTEAFF.

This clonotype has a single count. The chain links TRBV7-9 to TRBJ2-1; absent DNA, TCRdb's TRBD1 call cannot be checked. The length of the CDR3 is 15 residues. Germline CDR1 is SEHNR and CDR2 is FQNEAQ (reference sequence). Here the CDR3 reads CASSRRTGPYNEQFF.

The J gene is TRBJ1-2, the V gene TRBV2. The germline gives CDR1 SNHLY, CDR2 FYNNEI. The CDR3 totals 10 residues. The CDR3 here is CASREYGYTF.

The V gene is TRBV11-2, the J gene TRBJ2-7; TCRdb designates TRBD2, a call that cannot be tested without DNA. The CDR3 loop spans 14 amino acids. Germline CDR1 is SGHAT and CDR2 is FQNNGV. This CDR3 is CASSLEAVAHEQYF. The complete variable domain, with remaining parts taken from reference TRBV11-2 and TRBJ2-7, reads EAGVAQSPRYKIIEKRQSVAFWCNPISGHATLYWYQQILGQGPKLLIQFQNNGVVDDSQLPKDRFSAERLKGVDSTLKIQPAKLEDSAVYLCASSLEAVAHEQYFGPGTRLTVT.

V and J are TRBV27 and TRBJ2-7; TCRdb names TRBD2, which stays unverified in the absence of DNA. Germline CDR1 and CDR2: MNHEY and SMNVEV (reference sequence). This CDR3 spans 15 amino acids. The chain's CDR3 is CASSRNGVGSYEQYF.

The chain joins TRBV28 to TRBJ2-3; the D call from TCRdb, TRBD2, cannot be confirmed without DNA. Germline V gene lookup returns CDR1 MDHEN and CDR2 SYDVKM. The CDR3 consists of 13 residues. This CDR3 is CASSLVASGDPYF.

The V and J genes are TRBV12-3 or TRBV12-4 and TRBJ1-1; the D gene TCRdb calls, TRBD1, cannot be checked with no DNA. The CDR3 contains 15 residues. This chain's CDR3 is CASRRQGAVNTEAFF.

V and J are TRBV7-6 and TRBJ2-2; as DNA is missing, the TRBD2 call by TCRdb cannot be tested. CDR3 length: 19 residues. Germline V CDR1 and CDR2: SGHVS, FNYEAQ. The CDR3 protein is CASSLLVSHQQVNTGELFF.

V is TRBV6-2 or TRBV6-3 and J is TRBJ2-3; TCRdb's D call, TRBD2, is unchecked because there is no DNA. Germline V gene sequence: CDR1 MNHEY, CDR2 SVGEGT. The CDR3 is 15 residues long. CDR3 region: CASEGFWTVLDTQYF.

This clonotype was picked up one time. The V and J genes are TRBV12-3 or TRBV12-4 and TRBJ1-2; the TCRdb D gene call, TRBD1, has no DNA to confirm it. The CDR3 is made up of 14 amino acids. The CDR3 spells CAGAAGTGVSGYTF.

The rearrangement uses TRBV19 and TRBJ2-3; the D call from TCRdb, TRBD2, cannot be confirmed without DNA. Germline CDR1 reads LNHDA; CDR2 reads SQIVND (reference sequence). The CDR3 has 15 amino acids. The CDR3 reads CASSSHGGSTDTQYF.

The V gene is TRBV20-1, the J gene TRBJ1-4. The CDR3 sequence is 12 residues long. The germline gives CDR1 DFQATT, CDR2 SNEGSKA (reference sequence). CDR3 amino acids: CSYRAGVEKLFF.